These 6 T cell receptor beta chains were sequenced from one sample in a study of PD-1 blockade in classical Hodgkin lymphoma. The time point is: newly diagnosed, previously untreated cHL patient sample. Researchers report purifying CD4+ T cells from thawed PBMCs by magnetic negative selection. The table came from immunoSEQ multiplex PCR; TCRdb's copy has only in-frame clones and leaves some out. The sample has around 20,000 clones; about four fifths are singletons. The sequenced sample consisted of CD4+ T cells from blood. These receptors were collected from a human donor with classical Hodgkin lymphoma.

This CDR3 is CASSLMPLGGAGGGDEQFF. The CDR3 nucleotides read TGTGCCAGCAGCTTAATGCCCCTGGGGGGAGCGGGAGGTGGCGATGAGCAGTTCTTC. This sequence joins TRBV7-3 and TRBJ2-1; TRBD2 matches at 9 bases. This CDR3 region has 19 residues. The trim removed 1 base at V and 8 bases at J, leaving 18 bases unmatched. Per the germline V gene, CDR1 is SGHTA and CDR2 is FQGTGA.

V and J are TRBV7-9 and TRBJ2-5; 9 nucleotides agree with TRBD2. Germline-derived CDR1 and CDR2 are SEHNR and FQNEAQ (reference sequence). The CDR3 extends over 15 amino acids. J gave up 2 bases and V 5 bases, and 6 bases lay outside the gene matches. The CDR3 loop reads CASSPSGLAQETQYF. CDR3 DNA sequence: TGTGCCAGCAGCCCTTCCGGACTAGCGCAAGAGACCCAGTACTTC.

In DNA, the CDR3 is TGTGCCAGCAGTGAAGGAGTAGGGGGACCCCTCCACTTT. Translating it yields CASSEGVGGPLHF. V usage is TRBV2 and J usage is TRBJ1-6, with D possibly being TRBD1 (6 bases). The CDR3 has 13 amino acids. Germline values: CDR1 SNHLY, CDR2 FYNNEI. V lost 1 base and J lost 12, with 10 bases in between.

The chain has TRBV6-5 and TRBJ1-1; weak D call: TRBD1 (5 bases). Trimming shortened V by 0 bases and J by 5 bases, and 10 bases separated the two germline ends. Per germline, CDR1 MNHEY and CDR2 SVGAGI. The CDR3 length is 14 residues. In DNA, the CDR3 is TGTGCCAGCAGTTACTCCGCGGGGGATACTGAAGCTTTCTTT. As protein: CASSYSAGDTEAFF.

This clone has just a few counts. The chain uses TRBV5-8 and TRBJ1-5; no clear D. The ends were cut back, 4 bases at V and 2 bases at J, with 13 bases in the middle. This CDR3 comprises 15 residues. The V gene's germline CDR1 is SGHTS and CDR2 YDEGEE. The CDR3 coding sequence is TGTGCCAGCAGCCCACTTGCGAACGGCAATCAGCCCCAGCATTTT. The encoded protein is CASSPLANGNQPQHF.

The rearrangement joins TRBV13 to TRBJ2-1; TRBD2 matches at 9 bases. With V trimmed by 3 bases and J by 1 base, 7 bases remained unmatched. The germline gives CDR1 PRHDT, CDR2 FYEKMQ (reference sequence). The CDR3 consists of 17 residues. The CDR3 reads CASSFPLSGGSYNEQFF. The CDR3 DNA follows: TGTGCCAGCAGCTTCCCCCTTAGCGGGGGTTCCTACAATGAGCAGTTCTTC.